The 22 T cell receptor beta chains in this list originate from one sample, sequenced in a study of T cells in Graves' hyperthyroidism and ophthalmopathy. Researchers amplified the TCR beta CDR3 regions from RNA transcripts. Researchers ran a first-round RT-PCR on the TCR CDR3 using the HTBI primer set. From the multiplex PCR reads, TCRdb called clonotypes with MiXCR, one entry per CDR3 protein. The profile shows 650,000 to 750,000 distinct CDR3 sequences, 14% of them singletons. Material for sequencing was blood. These receptors originate from a woman between 18 and 29 years old with Graves' hyperthyroidism.

This clonotype was observed many times. The rearrangement joins TRBV30 to TRBJ2-4; 8 bases match TRBD1. The CDR3 has 18 residues. The ends lost 2 bases at V and 0 bases at J; junction bases unmatched: 12. Germline V CDR1 and CDR2: GTSNPN, SVGIG (reference sequence). The CDR3 here is CAWSLGDRLLLAKNIQYF. In nucleotides, the CDR3 is TGTGCCTGGAGTCTCGGGGACAGGTTGCTTCTAGCCAAAAACATTCAGTACTTC.

This clonotype has a count of ten or more. This sequence joins TRBV6-6 and TRBJ1-5; D remains unclear. The CDR3 covers 14 residues. CDR1 MNHNY and CDR2 SVGAGI come from the germline V gene (reference sequence). Trimming pared 0 bases from V and 5 bases from J, leaving 8 bases between. As DNA, the CDR3 is TGTGCCAGCAGTTACTCACCCGCGGATCAGCCCCAGCATTTT. It translates to CASSYSPADQPQHF.

This clonotype was picked up many times. J is TRBJ2-7 and V is TRBV5-6; TRBD2 matches at 9 bases. There are 16 residues in the CDR3. Looked up from germline, CDR1 is SGHDT and CDR2 is YYEEEE. The junction had 11 bases not matched to a gene; V was cut back by 4 bases and J by 3 bases. This CDR3 reads CASSRPTSGVSYEQYF. The CDR3 DNA reads as TGTGCCAGCAGCCGTCCGACTAGCGGCGTCAGCTACGAGCAGTACTTC.

This clonotype has ten or more counts. The rearrangement uses TRBV12-3 or TRBV12-4 and TRBJ1-5, with TRBD1 as a possible D gene (6 bases). This CDR3 is built from 15 residues. Trimming took off 1 base at V and 6 bases at J, with 13 bases between the two ends. The CDR3 region is CASSLGGAGGQPQHF. In DNA, the CDR3 is TGTGCCAGCAGTTTAGGGGGGGCGGGAGGTCAGCCCCAGCATTTT.

This clonotype was recorded many times. The chain links TRBV19 to TRBJ2-7; 8 bases align to TRBD1. V dropped 5 bases and J dropped 3; count of bases not matched to a gene: 6. CDR3 length: 14 residues. The germline V gene encodes CDR1 LNHDA and CDR2 SQIVND (reference sequence). CDR3 nucleotides: TGTGCCAGTAGTGGATCGGACAGGGACTACGAGCAGTACTTC. Its protein is CASSGSDRDYEQYF.

In this sample, this clonotype turned up many times. This sequence joins TRBV2 and TRBJ1-1; D may be TRBD1 (6 bases). The CDR3 consists of 15 residues. The V gene's germline CDR1 is SNHLY and CDR2 FYNNEI. Deletions cut 3 bases from V and 2 bases from J, with 13 bases between. The CDR3 bases are TGTGCCAGCAGTGACTTTGGACAGAGAAACACTGAAGCTTTCTTT. Its translation is CASSDFGQRNTEAFF.

This clonotype was observed at least ten times. This chain joins TRBV7-2 and TRBJ2-7, with TRBD2 matching 9 bases. The V gene's germline CDR1 is SGHTA and CDR2 FQGNSA. V dropped 1 base and J dropped 5; count of bases not matched to a gene: 12. CDR3 length: 17 residues. CDR3 in amino acids: CASSLDFGGRANDEQYF. CDR3 sequence (DNA): TGTGCCAGCAGCTTAGATTTTGGCGGGAGGGCCAACGACGAGCAGTACTTC.

This clonotype was detected a few times. The V call is TRBV9, the J call TRBJ1-1; TRBD1 might be the D (6 bases). Germline V gene sequence: CDR1 SGDLS, CDR2 YYNGEE. The germline V and J ends were trimmed by 4 bases and 3 bases, with 16 bases remaining between them. The CDR3 extends over 15 amino acids. CDR3 region: CASSPRPRQDTEAFF. The CDR3 DNA is TGTGCCAGCAGCCCCCGACCCAGACAGGACACTGAAGCTTTCTTT.

The rearrangement joins TRBV20-1 to TRBJ1-5; D gene ambiguous. V was trimmed by 6 bases and J by 7 bases, leaving 16 bases between them. Germline CDR1 reads DFQATT; CDR2 reads SNEGSKA (reference sequence). The CDR3 has 13 amino acids. CDR3 nucleotide sequence: TGCAGTGCGAACCCGGCGGCCGGCCAGCCCCAGCATTTT. This sequence encodes CSANPAAGQPQHF.

Remarks on this clonotype: Since a much larger clone is just one base distant, this may be a read error. V gene TRBV7-3 combines with J gene TRBJ2-2, with D possibly being TRBD2 (6 bases). CDR1 and CDR2 (germline): SGHTA, FQGTGA. This CDR3 comprises 15 residues. The CDR3 protein is CASSTLGGLTGQLFF. As DNA, the CDR3 is TGTGCCAGCAGCACCCTCGGGGGACTCACCGGGCAGCTGTTTTTT.

The table lists this clonotype with many counts. CDR3 region: CASSSISETRRYGYTF. DNA for the CDR3: TGTGCCAGCAGCTCAATTAGCGAGACGCGCCGCTATGGCTACACCTTC. The chain has TRBV11-2 and TRBJ1-2; D is unresolved. Trimming shortened V by 4 bases and J by 4 bases, and 19 bases separated the two germline ends. Germline-derived CDR1 and CDR2 are SGHAT and FQNNGV. The CDR3 loop spans 16 amino acids.

This clonotype was counted many times. V is TRBV11-2 and J is TRBJ2-2, with TRBD2 identical over 8 bases. With V trimmed by 1 base and J by 7 bases, 8 bases remained unmatched. CDR1 is SGHAT and CDR2 is FQNNGV in the germline V gene. The CDR3 has 16 residues. The CDR3 DNA reads as TGTGCCAGCAGCTTAGTCCCCAGCGGGAGTGACGGGGAGCTGTTTTTT. Encoded protein: CASSLVPSGSDGELFF.

CDR3 sequence reads: CASSRDIGETQYF. For the CDR3, the DNA is TGTGCCAGCAGTCGGGACATTGGAGAGACCCAGTACTTC. The chain is built from TRBV6-1 and TRBJ2-5, with a possible D match to TRBD1 (6 bases). CDR3 length: 13 amino acids. The V gene's germline CDR1 is MNHNS and CDR2 SASEGT. Trimming removed 5 bases at V and 4 bases at J, with 11 bases between.

The sample holds a few counts of this clonotype. V usage is TRBV7-2 and J usage is TRBJ1-4; D remains ambiguous. The germline CDR1 and CDR2 sequences are SGHTA and FQGNSA. V dropped 3 bases and J dropped 0 bases, with 11 bases sitting between them. The CDR3 covers 16 residues. The CDR3 region is CASSFRTAATNEKLFF. The CDR3 DNA follows: TGTGCCAGCAGCTTCCGGACTGCTGCAACTAATGAAAAACTGTTTTTT.

The chain has TRBV6-5 and TRBJ2-1; 8 bases are a match to TRBD2. The germline gives CDR1 MNHEY, CDR2 SVGAGI. The CDR3 is made up of 14 amino acids. Trimming cost V 4 bases and J 8 bases; bases outside gene matches: 7. The CDR3 loop is CASSSGLGRDEQFF. The CDR3 DNA sequence: TGTGCCAGCAGTTCGGGACTAGGTAGGGATGAGCAGTTCTTC.

The V and J genes are TRBV7-6 and TRBJ2-2; 8 bases are shared with TRBD2. Per the germline V gene, CDR1 is SGHVS and CDR2 is FNYEAQ. The length of the CDR3 is 18 residues. The trim removed 1 base at V and 6 bases at J, leaving 13 bases unmatched. The CDR3 loop reads CASSLVGESAGGSGELFF. The CDR3 coding sequence is TGTGCCAGCAGCTTAGTAGGAGAGAGTGCGGGAGGATCCGGGGAGCTGTTTTTT.

The chain employs TRBV6-5 and TRBJ2-1; D ambiguous. The ends were cut back, 0 bases at V and 6 bases at J, with 9 bases in the middle. The CDR3 runs to 14 residues. The V gene's germline CDR1 is MNHEY and CDR2 SVGAGI. The CDR3 loop reads CASSYSFGPNEQFF. CDR3 nucleotides: TGTGCCAGCAGTTACTCGTTTGGCCCCAATGAGCAGTTCTTC.

This sequence joins TRBV28 and TRBJ2-2, with 14 bases lining up with TRBD2. Germline values: CDR1 MDHEN, CDR2 SYDVKM. This CDR3 contains 20 residues. The V and J ends lost 5 bases and 1 base, in that order; junction bases with no gene match: 12. The CDR3 DNA reads as TGTGCCAGCAGTCCCAATGTCGGGACTAGCGGGAGTGTGAACACCGGGGAGCTGTTTTTT. Translated: CASSPNVGTSGSVNTGELFF.

This clonotype was picked up many times. The chain carries TRBV7-8 and TRBJ1-5; 11 nucleotides match TRBD1. The germline gives CDR1 SGHVS, CDR2 FQNEAQ. V lost 5 bases to trimming and J lost 2 bases; unmatched junction nucleotides: 8. The CDR3 runs to 17 residues. CDR3 sequence (DNA): TGTGCCAGCAGCGCCGGGACAGGGGGGATTCGCAATCAGCCCCAGCATTTT. Protein product: CASSAGTGGIRNQPQHF.

The chain is built from TRBV2 and TRBJ2-3, with 8 bases matching TRBD1. This CDR3 is 14 amino acids long. V was clipped by 7 bases and J by 0 bases; unmatched bases: 3. CDR1 and CDR2 from the germline V gene are SNHLY and FYNNEI. In DNA, the CDR3 is TGTGCCAGCAAACGGACAGGGAGCACAGATACGCAGTATTTT. Translation: CASKRTGSTDTQYF. The variable domain in full, with the rest retrieved from reference TRBV2 and TRBJ2-3, is EPEVTQTPSHQVTQMGQEVILRCVPISNHLYFYWYRQILGQKVEFLVSFYNNEISEKSEIFDDQFSVERPDGSNFTLKIRSTKLEDSAMYFCASKRTGSTDTQYFGPGTRLTVL.

This clonotype was observed at least ten times. The CDR3 loop reads CSARGEDPRETQYF. As DNA, the CDR3 is TGCAGTGCTAGAGGGGAGGACCCTCGGGAGACCCAGTACTTC. This sequence joins TRBV20-1 and TRBJ2-5; maybe TRBD2 (6 bases). Per germline, CDR1 DFQATT and CDR2 SNEGSKA (reference sequence). The CDR3 loop spans 14 amino acids. Trimming took off 1 base at V and 5 bases at J, with 14 bases between the two ends.

This clonotype was seen more than once but under ten times. J is TRBJ1-1 and V is TRBV30; D is unclear. The CDR3 covers 14 residues. Per the germline V gene, CDR1 is GTSNPN and CDR2 is SVGIG (reference sequence). The V end was cut by 3 bases, the J end by 6 bases, with 17 bases between. The CDR3 DNA reads TGTGCCTGGAGCCTGGGCCTCGGATTAGCTGAAGCTTTCTTT. It specifies CAWSLGLGLAEAFF. Combining the CDR3 with reference TRBV30 and TRBJ1-1 gives the whole variable domain SQTIHQWPATLVQPVGSPLSLECTVEGTSNPNLYWYRQAAGRGLQLLFYSVGIGQISSEVPQNLSASRPQDRQFILSSKKLLLSDSGFYLCAWSLGLGLAEAFFGQGTRLTVV.